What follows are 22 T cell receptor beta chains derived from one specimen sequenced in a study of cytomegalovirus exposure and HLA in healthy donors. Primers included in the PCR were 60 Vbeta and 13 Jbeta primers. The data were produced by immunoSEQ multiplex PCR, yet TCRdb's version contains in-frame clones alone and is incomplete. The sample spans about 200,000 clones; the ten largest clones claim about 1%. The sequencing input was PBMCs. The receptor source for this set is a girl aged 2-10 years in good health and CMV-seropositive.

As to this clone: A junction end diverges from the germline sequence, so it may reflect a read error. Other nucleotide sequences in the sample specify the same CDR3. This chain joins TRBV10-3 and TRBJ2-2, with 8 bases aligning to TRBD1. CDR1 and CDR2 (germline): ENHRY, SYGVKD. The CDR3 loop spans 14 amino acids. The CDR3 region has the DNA TGTGCCATCAGGGACAGGGCCTACACCGGGGAGTTGTTTTTT. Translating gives CAIRDRAYTGELFF.

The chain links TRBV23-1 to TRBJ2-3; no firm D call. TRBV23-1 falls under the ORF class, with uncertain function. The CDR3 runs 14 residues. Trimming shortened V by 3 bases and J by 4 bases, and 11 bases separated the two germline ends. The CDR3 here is CASSHPSRPDTQYF. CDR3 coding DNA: TGCGCCAGCAGTCACCCAAGCAGGCCAGATACGCAGTATTTT.

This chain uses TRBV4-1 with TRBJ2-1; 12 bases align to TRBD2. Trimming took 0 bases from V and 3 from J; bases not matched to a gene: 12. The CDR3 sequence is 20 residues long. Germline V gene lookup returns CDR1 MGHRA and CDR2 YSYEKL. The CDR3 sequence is CASSQDSLAGGPPRYNEQFF. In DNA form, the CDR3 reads TGCGCCAGCAGCCAAGATTCCCTAGCGGGAGGGCCTCCCCGCTACAATGAGCAGTTCTTC.

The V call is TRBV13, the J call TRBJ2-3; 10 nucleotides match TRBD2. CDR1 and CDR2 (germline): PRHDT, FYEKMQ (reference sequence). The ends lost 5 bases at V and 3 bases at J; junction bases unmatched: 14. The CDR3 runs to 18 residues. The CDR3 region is CASSQAAGTSVGTDTQYF. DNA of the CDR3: TGTGCCAGCAGCCAAGCAGCCGGGACTAGCGTGGGGACAGATACGCAGTATTTT. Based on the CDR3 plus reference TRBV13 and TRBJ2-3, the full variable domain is AAGVIQSPRHLIKEKRETATLKCYPIPRHDTVYWYQQGPGQDPQFLISFYEKMQSDKGSIPDRFSAQQFSDYHSELNMSSLELGDSALYFCASSQAAGTSVGTDTQYFGPGTRLTVL.

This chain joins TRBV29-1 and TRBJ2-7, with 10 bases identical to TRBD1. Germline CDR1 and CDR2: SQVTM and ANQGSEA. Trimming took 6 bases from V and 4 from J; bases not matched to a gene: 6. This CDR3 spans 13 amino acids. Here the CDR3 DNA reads TGCAGCGTCGGGAGGACAGGGGGGTACGAGCAGTACTTC. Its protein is CSVGRTGGYEQYF.

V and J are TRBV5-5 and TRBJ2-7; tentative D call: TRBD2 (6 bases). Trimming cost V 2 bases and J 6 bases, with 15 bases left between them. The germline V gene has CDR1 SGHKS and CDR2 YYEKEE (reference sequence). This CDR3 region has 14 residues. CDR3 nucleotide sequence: TGTGCCAGCAGCTTTGCGGGCGGGACCGGCGAGCAGTACTTC. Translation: CASSFAGGTGEQYF.

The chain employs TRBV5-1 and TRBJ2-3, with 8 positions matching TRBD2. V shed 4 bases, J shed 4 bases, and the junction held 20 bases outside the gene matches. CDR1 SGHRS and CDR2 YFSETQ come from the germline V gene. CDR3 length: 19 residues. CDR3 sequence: CASSPGTRAVGGFADTQYF. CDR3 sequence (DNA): TGCGCCAGCAGCCCCGGGACTAGGGCCGTGGGTGGATTCGCAGATACGCAGTATTTT.

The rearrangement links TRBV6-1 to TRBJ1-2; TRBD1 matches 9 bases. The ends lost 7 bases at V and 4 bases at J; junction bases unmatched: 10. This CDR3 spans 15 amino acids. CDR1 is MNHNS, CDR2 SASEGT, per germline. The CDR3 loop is CASNIIPGQGYGYTF. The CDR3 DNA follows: TGTGCCAGCAACATAATACCGGGACAGGGCTATGGCTACACCTTC.

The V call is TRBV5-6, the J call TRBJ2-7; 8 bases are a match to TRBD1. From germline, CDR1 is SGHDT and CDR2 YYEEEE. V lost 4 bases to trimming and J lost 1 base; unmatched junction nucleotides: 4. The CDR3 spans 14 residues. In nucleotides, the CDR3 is TGTGCCAGCAGCCCAGGGGGCCTTTCCTACGAGCAGTACTTC. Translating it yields CASSPGGLSYEQYF.

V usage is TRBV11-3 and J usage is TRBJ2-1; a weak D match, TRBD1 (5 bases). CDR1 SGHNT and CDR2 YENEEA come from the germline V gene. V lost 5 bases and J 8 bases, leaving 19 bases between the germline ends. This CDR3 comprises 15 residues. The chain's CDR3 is CASSHPAQGWDEQFF. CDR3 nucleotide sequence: TGTGCCAGCAGCCACCCGGCCCAGGGATGGGATGAGCAGTTCTTC.

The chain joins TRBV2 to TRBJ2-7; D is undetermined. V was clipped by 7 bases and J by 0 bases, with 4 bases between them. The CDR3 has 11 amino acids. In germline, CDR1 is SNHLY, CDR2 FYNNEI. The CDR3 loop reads CASTFSYEQYF. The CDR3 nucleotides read TGTGCCAGCACCTTCTCCTACGAGCAGTACTTC.

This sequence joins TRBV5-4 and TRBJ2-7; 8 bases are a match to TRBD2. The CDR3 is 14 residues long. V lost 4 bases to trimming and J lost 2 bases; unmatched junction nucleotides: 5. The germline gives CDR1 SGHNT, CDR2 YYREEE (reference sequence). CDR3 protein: CASSVGRGTYEQYF. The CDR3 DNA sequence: TGTGCCAGCAGCGTCGGGAGGGGGACCTACGAGCAGTACTTC.

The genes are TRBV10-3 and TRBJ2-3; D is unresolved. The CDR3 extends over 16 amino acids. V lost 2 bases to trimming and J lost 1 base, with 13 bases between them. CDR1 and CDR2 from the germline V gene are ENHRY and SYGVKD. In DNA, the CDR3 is TGTGCCATCAGTGAGCCCCGGTCCCACCGCACAGATACGCAGTATTTT. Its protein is CAISEPRSHRTDTQYF.

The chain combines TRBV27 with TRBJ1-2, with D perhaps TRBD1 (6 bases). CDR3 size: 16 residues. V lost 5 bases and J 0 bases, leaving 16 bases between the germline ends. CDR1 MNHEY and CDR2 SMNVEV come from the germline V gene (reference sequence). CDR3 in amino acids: CASSLRRGKANYGYTF. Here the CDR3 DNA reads TGTGCCAGCAGTCTACGCAGGGGAAAGGCTAACTATGGCTACACCTTC.

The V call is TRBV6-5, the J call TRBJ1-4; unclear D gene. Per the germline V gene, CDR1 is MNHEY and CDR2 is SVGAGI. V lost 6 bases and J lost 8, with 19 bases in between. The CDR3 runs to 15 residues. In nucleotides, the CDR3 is TGTGCCAGCAGCTTATTACCCCTTGCGCGGGAAAAACTGTTTTTT. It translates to CASSLLPLAREKLFF.

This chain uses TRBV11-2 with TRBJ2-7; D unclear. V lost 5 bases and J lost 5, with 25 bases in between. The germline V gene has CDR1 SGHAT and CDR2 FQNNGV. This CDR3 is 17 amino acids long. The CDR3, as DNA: TGTGCCAGCAGCCCGACCTTAACCGGGTCTTATCCCAACGAGCAGTACTTC. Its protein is CASSPTLTGSYPNEQYF.

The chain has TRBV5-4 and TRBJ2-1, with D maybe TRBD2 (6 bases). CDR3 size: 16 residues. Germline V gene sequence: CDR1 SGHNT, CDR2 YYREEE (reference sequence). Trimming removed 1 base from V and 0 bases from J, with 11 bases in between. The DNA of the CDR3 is TGTGCCAGCAGCTTGCCGGGACTCGGCTCCTACAATGAGCAGTTCTTC. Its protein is CASSLPGLGSYNEQFF.

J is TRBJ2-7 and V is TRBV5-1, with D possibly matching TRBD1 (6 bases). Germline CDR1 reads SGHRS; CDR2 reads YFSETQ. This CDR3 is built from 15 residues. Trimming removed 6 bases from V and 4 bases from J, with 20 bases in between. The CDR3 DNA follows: TGCGCCAGCACTCCCCAGGCAGGGGTATCGTACGAGCAGTACTTC. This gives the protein CASTPQAGVSYEQYF.

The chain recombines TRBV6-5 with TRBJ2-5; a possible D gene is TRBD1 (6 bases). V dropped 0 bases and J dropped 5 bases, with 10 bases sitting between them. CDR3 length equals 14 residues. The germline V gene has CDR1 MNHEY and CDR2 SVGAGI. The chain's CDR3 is CASSYSFQGETQYF. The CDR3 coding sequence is TGTGCCAGCAGTTACTCGTTTCAGGGGGAGACCCAGTACTTC.

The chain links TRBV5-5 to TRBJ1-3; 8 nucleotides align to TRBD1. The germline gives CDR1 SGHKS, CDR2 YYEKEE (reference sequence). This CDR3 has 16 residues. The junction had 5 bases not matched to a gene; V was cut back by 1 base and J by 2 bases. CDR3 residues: CASSLSLTGAGNTIYF. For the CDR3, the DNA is TGTGCCAGCAGCTTGAGCCTGACAGGGGCTGGAAACACCATATATTTT.

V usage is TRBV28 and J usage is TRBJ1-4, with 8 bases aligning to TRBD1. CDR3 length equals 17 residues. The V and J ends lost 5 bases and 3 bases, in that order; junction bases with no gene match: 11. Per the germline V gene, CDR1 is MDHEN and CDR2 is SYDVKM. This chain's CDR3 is CASSRAGQGEANEKLFF. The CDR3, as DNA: TGTGCCAGCAGTAGAGCCGGACAGGGAGAAGCTAATGAAAAACTGTTTTTT.

CDR3 amino acids: CASSLFGQGKWTNEKLFF. CDR3 DNA: TGTGCCAGCAGTTTATTTGGACAGGGGAAATGGACTAATGAAAAACTGTTTTTT. This chain joins TRBV27 and TRBJ1-4, with 9 bases matching TRBD1. This CDR3 is built from 18 residues. The junction had 8 bases not matched to a gene; V was cut back by 1 base and J by 2 bases. Germline CDR1 is MNHEY and CDR2 is SMNVEV (reference sequence).